The rows below give T cell receptor beta chains drawn from one sample of a study of blood T cell repertoires in COVID-19. Produced via immunoSEQ multiplex PCR; TCRdb's table is partial and in-frame only. The sample has 150,000 to 200,000 clones; 70% to 85% are singletons. Specimen: peripheral blood. These receptors originate from a man aged 45-65 years who had recovered from COVID-19. The CDR3 runs from the conserved cysteine through the conserved F or W. The D gene is left open where the match is weak. Size is stated for part of the rows, as once, few or many counts, or as a class when the clone is expanded.

v_call: TRBV30; clone_size: -; d_call: TRBD1; j_call: TRBJ1-3; cdr3_nt: TGTGCCTGGAGAAATAGAGGACAGGGAGGAAACACCATATATTTT; cdr3_aa: CAWRNRGQGGNTIYF
v_call: TRBV7-2; clone_size: -; d_call: TRBD2; j_call: TRBJ2-7; cdr3_nt: TGTGCCAGCAGCTTAGCTAGCGGGTCTAACTACGAGCAGTACTTC; cdr3_aa: CASSLASGSNYEQYF
v_call: TRBV11-2; clone_size: -; d_call: -; j_call: TRBJ1-2; cdr3_nt: TGTGCCAGCAGCTCCCCGGGTTTTCGTGGCTACACCTTC; cdr3_aa: CASSSPGFRGYTF
v_call: TRBV7-2; clone_size: -; d_call: -; j_call: TRBJ2-3; cdr3_nt: TGTGCCAGCAGCTTACGGCGGAACACAGATACGCAGTATTTT; cdr3_aa: CASSLRRNTDTQYF
v_call: TRBV5-1; clone_size: -; d_call: -; j_call: TRBJ1-6; cdr3_nt: TGCGCCAGCAGAGAGCCAGGGGTTCGGGCACCCCTCCACTTT; cdr3_aa: CASREPGVRAPLHF
v_call: TRBV3-1/TRBV3-2; clone_size: once; d_call: -; j_call: TRBJ1-1; cdr3_nt: TGTGCCAGCAGCCAGAGCCGGCAGGGGAACACTGAAGCTTTCTTT; cdr3_aa: CASSQSRQGNTEAFF
v_call: TRBV5-1; clone_size: few; d_call: -; j_call: TRBJ1-4; cdr3_nt: TGCGCCAGCAGCTTGGCCAGTGCAACTAATGAAAAACTGTTTTTT; cdr3_aa: CASSLASATNEKLFF
v_call: TRBV5-5; clone_size: few; d_call: TRBD1; j_call: TRBJ2-4; cdr3_nt: TGTGCCAGCAGCTTCCAGGGGGCAGGGAACATTCAGTACTTC; cdr3_aa: CASSFQGAGNIQYF
v_call: TRBV10-1; clone_size: -; d_call: TRBD2; j_call: TRBJ2-1; cdr3_nt: TGCGCCAGCAGTGACCAGCGGGAGGGTGGGCAGTTCTTC; cdr3_aa: CASSDQREGGQFF
v_call: TRBV9; clone_size: -; d_call: TRBD1; j_call: TRBJ2-7; cdr3_nt: TGTGCCAGCAGCGTAAAGGGACAGCAAAACTACGAGCAGTACTTC; cdr3_aa: CASSVKGQQNYEQYF
v_call: TRBV9; clone_size: -; d_call: TRBD2; j_call: TRBJ2-1; cdr3_nt: TGTGCCAGCAGCGCGAAAATGGGGCTAGCGGGAAATAATGAGCAGTTCTTC; cdr3_aa: CASSAKMGLAGNNEQFF
v_call: TRBV29-1; clone_size: -; d_call: TRBD1; j_call: TRBJ2-2; cdr3_nt: TGCAGCGTAGAAAACAGGGGGCTGAACACCGGGGAGCTGTTTTTT; cdr3_aa: CSVENRGLNTGELFF
v_call: TRBV7-2; clone_size: -; d_call: -; j_call: TRBJ1-6; cdr3_nt: TGTGCCAGCAGCTTTCTGGGGCTCATGAATAATTCACCCCTCCACTTT; cdr3_aa: CASSFLGLMNNSPLHF